Detailed here is one T cell receptor (beta chain). This sample was taken from a study of shared clonotypes between healthy human individuals. CDR1 and CDR2 from the germline V gene are SGHDN and FVKESK. There are 12 residues in the CDR3. The V and J ends lost 11 bases and 7 bases respectively, with 16 bases between them. The repertoire was sequenced with immunoSEQ multiplex PCR; TCRdb's copy has only in-frame clones and lacks some. The sample includes 2 million to 2.5 million clones, about 92% of them seen just once. The TCR originated in a man younger than 30 in good health. Some clones in this sample may be carry-over from other donors' samples. The specimen was naive CD4+ T cells from PBMCs. Subset specified: CD45RA+ positively selected. This chain connects TRBV14 to TRBJ2-3; either TRBD1 or TRBD2 may fit D (6 bases each). This chain's CDR3 is CASGGPGNTQYF. The CDR3 bases are TGTGCCTCTGGGGGGCCGGGAAATACGCAGTATTTT.